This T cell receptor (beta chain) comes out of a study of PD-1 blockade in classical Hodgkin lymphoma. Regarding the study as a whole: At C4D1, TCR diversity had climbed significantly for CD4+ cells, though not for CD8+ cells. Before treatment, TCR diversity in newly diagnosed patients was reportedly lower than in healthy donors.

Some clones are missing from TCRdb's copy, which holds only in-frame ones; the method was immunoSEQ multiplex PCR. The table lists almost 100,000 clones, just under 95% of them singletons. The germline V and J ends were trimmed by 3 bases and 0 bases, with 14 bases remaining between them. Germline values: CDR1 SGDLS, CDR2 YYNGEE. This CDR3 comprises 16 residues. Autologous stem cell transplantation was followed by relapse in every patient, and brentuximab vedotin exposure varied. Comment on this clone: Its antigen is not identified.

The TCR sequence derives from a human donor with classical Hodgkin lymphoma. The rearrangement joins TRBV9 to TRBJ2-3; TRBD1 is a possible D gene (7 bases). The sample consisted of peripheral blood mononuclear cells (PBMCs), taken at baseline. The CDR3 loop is CASSAGDSYSTDTQYF. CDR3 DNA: TGTGCCAGCAGCGCGGGGGACAGCTATAGCACAGATACGCAGTATTTT.